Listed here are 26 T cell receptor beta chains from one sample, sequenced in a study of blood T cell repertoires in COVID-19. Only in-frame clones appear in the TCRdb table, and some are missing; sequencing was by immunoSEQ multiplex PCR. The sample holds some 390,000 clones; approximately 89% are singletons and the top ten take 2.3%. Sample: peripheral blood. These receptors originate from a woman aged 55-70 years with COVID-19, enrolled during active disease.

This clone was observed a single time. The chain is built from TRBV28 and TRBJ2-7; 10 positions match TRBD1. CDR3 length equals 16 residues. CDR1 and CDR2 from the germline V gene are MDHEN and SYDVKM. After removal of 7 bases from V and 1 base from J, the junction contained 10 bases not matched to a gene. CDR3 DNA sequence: TGTGCCAGCATGCCGGGACAGGGGCATATTTCCTACGAGCAGTACTTC. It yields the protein CASMPGQGHISYEQYF. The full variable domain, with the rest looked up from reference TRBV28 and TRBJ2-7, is DVKVTQSSRYLVKRTGEKVFLECVQDMDHENMFWYRQDPGLGLRLIYFSYDVKMKEKGDIPEGYSVSREKKERFSLILESASTNQTSMYLCASMPGQGHISYEQYFGPGTRLTVT.

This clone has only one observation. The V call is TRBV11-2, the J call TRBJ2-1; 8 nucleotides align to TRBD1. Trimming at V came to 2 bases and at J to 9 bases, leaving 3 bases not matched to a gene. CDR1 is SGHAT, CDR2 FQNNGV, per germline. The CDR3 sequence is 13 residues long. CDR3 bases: TGTGCCAGCAGCTTACAGGGGGCGATTGAGCAGTTCTTC. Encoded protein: CASSLQGAIEQFF.

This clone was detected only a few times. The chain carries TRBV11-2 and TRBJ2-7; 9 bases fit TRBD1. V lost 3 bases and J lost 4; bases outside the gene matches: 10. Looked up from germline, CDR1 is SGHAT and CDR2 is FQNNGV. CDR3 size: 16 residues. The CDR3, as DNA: TGTGCCAGCAGCTTCCGCGGACAGGGGCCGCAATACGAGCAGTACTTC. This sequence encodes CASSFRGQGPQYEQYF.

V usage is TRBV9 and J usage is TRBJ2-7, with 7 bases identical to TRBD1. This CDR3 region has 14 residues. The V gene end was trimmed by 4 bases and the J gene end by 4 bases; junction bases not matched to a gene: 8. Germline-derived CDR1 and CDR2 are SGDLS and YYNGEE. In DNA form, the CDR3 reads TGTGCCAGCAGCCCGGGACAGACGAGATACGAGCAGTACTTC. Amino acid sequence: CASSPGQTRYEQYF.

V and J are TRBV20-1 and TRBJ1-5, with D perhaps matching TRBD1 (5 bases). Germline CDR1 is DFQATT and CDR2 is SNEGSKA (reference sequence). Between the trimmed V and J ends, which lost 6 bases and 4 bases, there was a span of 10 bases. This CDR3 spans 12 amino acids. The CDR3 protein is CSASSGNQPQHF. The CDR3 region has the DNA TGCAGTGCGAGTTCAGGGAATCAGCCCCAGCATTTT.

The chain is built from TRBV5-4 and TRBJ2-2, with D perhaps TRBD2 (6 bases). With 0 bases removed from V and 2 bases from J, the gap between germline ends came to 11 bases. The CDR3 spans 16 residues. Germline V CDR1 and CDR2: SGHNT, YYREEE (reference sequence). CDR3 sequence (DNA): TGTGCCAGCAGCTTGGCCGGGACTCGTAACACCGGGGAGCTGTTTTTT. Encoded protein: CASSLAGTRNTGELFF.

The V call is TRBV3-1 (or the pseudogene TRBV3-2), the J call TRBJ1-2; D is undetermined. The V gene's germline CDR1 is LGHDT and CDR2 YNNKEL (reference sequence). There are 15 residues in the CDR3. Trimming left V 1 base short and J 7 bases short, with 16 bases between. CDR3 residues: CASSQGLTGPSGYTF. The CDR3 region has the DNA TGTGCCAGCAGCCAAGGGCTGACGGGTCCATCTGGCTACACCTTC.

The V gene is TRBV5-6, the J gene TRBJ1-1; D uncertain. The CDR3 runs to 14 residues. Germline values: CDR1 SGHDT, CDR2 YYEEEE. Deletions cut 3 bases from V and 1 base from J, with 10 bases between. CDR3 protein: CASSWRGRNTEAFF. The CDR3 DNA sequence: TGTGCCAGCAGCTGGCGGGGTAGGAACACTGAAGCTTTCTTT.

The CDR3 nucleotides are TGTGCCAGCAGCTTAGATACAAAGACCCAGTACTTC. Encoded protein: CASSLDTKTQYF. This sequence joins TRBV11-2 and TRBJ2-5; no definite D call. Between the trimmed V and J ends, which lost 0 bases and 6 bases, there was a span of 5 bases. Germline CDR1 is SGHAT and CDR2 is FQNNGV. The CDR3 has 12 amino acids.

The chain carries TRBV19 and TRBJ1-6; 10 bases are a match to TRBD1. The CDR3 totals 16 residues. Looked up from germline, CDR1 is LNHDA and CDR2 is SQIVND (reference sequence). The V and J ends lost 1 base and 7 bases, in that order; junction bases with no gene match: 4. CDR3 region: CASSIARTGGNSPLHF. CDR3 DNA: TGTGCCAGTAGTATAGCGCGGACAGGGGGGAATTCACCCCTCCACTTT.

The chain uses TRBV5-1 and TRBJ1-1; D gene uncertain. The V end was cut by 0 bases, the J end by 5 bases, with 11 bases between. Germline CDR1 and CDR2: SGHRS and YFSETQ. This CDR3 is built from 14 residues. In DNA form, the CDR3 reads TGCGCCAGCAGCTTGGCTAATACGGGTACTGAAGCTTTCTTT. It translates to CASSLANTGTEAFF.

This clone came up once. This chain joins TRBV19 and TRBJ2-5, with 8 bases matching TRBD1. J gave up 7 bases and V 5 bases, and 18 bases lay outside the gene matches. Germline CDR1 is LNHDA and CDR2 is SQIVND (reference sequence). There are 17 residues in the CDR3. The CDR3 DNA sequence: TGTGCCAGTAGTCCGACCCCGGGACAGGTCATTCATGCGACCCAGTACTTC. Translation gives CASSPTPGQVIHATQYF. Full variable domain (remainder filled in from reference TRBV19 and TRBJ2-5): DGGITQSPKYLFRKEGQNVTLSCEQNLNHDAMYWYRQDPGQGLRLIYYSQIVNDFQKGDIAEGYSVSREKKESFPLTVTSAQKNPTAFYLCASSPTPGQVIHATQYFGPGTRLLVL.

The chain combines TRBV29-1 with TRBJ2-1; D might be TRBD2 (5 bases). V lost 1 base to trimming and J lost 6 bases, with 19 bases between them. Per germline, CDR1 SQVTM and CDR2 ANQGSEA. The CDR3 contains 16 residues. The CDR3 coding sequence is TGCAGCGTTGAAGTCCTGATCACCCTCGGGATCAATGAGCAGTTCTTC. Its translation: CSVEVLITLGINEQFF.

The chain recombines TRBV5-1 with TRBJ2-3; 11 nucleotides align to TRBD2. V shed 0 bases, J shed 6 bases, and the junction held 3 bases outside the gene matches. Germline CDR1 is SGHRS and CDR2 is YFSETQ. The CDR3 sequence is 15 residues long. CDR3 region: CASSLDASGGDTQYF. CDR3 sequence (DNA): TGCGCCAGCAGCTTGGATGCTAGCGGGGGGGATACGCAGTATTTT.

In nucleotides, the CDR3 is TGTGCCAGCAGCCGCGGGACAGGAGATACGCAGTATTTT. Its protein product is CASSRGTGDTQYF. The chain recombines TRBV2 with TRBJ2-3; 8 nucleotides line up with TRBD1. V gave up 6 bases and J gave up 5 bases; unmatched junction bases: 4. Germline V gives CDR1 SNHLY, CDR2 FYNNEI. This CDR3 spans 13 amino acids.

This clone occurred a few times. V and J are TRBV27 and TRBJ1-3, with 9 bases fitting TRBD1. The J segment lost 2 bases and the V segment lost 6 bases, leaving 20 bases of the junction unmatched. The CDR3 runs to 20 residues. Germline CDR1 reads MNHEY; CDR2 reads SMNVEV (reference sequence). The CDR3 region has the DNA TGTGCCAGCAGCGACTACAATCGGGCCGGGACAGGGACGACTGGAAACACCATATATTTT. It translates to CASSDYNRAGTGTTGNTIYF.

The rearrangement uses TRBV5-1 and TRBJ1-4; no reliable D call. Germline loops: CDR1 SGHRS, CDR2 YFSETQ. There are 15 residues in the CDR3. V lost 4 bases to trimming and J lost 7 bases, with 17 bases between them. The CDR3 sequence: CASSPDPGYLEKLFF. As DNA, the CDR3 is TGCGCCAGCAGCCCCGACCCAGGATACCTTGAAAAACTGTTTTTT.

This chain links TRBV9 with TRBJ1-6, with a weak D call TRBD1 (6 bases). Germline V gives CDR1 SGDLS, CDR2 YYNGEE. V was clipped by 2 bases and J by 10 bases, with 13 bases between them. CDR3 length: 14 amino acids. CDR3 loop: CASSVSGGPSPLHF. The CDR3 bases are TGTGCCAGCAGCGTTTCGGGGGGCCCCTCACCCCTCCACTTT.

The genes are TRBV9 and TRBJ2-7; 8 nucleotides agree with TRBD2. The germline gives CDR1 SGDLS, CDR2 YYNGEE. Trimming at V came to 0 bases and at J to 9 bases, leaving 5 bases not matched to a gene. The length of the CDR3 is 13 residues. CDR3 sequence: CASSVAGGARQYF. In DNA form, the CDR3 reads TGTGCCAGCAGCGTAGCGGGGGGGGCTAGGCAGTACTTC.

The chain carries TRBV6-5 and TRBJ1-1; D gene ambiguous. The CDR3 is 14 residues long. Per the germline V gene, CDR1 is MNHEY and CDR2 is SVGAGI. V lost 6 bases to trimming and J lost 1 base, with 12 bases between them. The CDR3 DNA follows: TGTGCCAGCAGGAAAGAGGGAGGGAACACTGAAGCTTTCTTT. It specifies CASRKEGGNTEAFF.

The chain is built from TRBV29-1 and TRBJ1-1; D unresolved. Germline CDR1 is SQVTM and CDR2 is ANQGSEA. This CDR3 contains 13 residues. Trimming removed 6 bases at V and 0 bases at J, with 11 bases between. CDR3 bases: TGCAGCGTAGCCGGAGGAATGAACACTGAAGCTTTCTTT. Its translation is CSVAGGMNTEAFF.

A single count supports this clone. CDR3 DNA sequence: TGTGCCAGCAGTTACCCACGGAACGGGGGGGTCGCTAGCACAGATACGCAGTATTTT. Translated: CASSYPRNGGVASTDTQYF. The J gene is TRBJ2-3, the V gene TRBV6-7; 8 bases agree with TRBD2. TRBV6-7 is flagged as an ORF with uncertain function. V was pared by 2 bases and J by 0 bases, with 13 bases of the junction left unmatched. The CDR3 spans 19 residues.

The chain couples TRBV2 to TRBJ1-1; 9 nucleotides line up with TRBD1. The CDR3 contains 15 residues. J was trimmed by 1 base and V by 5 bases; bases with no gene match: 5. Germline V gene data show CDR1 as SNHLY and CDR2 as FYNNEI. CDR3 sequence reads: CASSPRGQGNTEAFF. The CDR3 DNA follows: TGTGCCAGCAGTCCACGGGGACAGGGGAACACTGAAGCTTTCTTT.

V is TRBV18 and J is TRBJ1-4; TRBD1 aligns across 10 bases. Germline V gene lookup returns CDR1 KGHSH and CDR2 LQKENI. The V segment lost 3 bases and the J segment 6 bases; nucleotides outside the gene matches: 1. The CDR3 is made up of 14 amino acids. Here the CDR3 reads CASSPGQGDEKLFF. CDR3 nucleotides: TGTGCCAGCTCACCCGGACAGGGGGATGAAAAACTGTTTTTT.

CDR3 nucleotide sequence: TGTGCCATCAGTGAGTCGACTCTCGGGGTTAGTGGCAATCAGCCCCAGCATTTT. It yields the protein CAISESTLGVSGNQPQHF. V usage is TRBV10-3 and J usage is TRBJ1-5; D gene uncertain. This CDR3 contains 18 residues. The germline V and J ends were trimmed by 0 bases and 2 bases, with 17 bases remaining between them. Germline loops: CDR1 ENHRY, CDR2 SYGVKD.

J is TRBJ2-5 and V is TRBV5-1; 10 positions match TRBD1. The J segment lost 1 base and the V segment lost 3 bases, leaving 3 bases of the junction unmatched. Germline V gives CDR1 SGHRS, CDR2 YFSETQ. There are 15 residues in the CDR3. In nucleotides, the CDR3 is TGCGCCAGCAGCTGGGGGGACAGGGGCCAAGAGACCCAGTACTTC. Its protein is CASSWGDRGQETQYF.